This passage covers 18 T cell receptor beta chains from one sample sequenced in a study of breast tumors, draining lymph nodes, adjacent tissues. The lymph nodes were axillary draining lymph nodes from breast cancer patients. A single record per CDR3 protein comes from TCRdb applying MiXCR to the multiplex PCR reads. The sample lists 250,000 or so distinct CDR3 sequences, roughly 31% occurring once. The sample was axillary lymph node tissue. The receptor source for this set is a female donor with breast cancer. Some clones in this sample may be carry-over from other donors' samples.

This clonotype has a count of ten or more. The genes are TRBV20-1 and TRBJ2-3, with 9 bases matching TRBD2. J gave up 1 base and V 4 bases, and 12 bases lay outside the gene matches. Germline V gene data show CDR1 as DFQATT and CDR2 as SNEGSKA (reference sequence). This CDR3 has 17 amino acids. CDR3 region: CSANPLGLAGRTDTQYF. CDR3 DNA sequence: TGCAGTGCTAACCCCCTGGGGCTAGCGGGACGCACAGATACGCAGTATTTT.

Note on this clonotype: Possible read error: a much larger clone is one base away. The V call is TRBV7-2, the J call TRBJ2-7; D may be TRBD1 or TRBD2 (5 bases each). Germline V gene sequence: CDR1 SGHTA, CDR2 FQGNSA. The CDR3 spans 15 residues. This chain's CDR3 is CASSLRDGDTYEQHF. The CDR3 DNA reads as TGTGCCAGCAGCTTAAGGGACGGGGATACCTACGAGCAGCACTTC.

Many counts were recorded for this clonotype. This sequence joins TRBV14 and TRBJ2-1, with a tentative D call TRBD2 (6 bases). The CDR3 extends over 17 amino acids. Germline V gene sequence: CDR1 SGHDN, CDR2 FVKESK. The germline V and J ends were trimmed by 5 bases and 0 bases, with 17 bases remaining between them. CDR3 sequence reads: CASSLRAGRSSYNEQFF. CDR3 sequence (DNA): TGTGCCAGCAGCTTACGAGCGGGTAGAAGCTCCTACAATGAGCAGTTCTTC. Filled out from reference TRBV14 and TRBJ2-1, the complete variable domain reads EAGVTQFPSHSVIEKGQTVTLRCDPISGHDNLYWYRRVMGKEIKFLLHFVKESKQDESGMPNNRFLAERTGGTYSTLKVQPAELEDSGVYFCASSLRAGRSSYNEQFFGPGTRLTVL.

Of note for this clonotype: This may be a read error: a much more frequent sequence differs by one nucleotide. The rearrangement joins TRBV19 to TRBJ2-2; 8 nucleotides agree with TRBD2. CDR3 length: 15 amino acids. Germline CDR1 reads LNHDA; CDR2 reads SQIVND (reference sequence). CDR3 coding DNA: TGTGCCGGTAGTTTGGTAGCGGGAACCGCTCGGGAGCTGTTTTTT. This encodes CAGSLVAGTARELFF.

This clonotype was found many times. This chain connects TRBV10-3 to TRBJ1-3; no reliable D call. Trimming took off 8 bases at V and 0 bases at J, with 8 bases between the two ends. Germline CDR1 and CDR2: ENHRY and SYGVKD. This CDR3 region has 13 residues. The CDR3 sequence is CAILHDSGNTIYF. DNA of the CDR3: TGTGCCATCCTTCACGACTCTGGAAACACCATATATTTT.

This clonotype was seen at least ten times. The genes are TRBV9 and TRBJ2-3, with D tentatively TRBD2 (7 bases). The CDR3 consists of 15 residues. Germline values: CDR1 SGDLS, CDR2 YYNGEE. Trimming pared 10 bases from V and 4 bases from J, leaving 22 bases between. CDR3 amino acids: CASRGAGEGADTQYF. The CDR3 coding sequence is TGTGCCTCCCGGGGGGCGGGAGAGGGGGCAGATACGCAGTATTTT.

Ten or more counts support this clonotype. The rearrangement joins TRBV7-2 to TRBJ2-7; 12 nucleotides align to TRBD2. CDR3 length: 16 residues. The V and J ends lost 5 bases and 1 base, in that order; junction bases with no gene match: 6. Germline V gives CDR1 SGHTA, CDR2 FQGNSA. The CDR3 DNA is TGTGCCAGCAGCCCCGCCGGGACTAGCGGGTCCTACGAGCAGTACTTC. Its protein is CASSPAGTSGSYEQYF.

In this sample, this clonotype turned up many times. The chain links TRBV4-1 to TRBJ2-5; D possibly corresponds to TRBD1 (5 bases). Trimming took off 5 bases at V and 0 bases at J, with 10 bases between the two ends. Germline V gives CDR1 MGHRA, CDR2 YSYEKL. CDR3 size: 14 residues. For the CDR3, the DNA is TGCGCCAGCAGCAAGACAGTAAACCAAGAGACCCAGTACTTC. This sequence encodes CASSKTVNQETQYF.

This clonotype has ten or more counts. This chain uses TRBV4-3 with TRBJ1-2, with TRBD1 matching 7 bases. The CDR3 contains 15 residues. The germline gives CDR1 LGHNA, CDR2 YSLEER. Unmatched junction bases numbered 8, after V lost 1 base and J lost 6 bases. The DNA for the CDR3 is TGCGCCAGCAGCCAAGGGACAGGTGCTGGGGATGGCTACACCTTC. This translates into CASSQGTGAGDGYTF.

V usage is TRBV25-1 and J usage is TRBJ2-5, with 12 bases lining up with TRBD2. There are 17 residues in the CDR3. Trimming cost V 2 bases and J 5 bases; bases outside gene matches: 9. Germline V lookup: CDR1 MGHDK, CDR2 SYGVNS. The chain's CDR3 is CASSEDLAGGVDETQYF. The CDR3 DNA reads TGTGCCAGCAGTGAAGATCTAGCGGGAGGGGTAGATGAGACCCAGTACTTC.

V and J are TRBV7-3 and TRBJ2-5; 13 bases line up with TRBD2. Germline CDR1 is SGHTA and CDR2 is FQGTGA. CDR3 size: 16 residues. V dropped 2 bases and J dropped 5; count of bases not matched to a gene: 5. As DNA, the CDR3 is TGTGCCAGCAGCTTAGTAGGACTAGCGGGAGCGGAGACCCAGTACTTC. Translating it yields CASSLVGLAGAETQYF.

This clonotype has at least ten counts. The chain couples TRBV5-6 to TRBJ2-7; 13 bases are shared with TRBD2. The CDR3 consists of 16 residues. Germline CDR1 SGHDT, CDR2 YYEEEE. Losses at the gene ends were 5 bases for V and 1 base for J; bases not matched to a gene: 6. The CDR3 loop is CASRTGLAGPSYEQYF. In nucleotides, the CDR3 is TGTGCCAGCAGAACGGGACTAGCGGGACCTTCCTACGAGCAGTACTTC.

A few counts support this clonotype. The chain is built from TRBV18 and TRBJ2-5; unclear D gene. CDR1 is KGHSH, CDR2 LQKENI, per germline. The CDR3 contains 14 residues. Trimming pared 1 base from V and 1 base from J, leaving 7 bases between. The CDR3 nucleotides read TGTGCCAGCTCACCACGTCAGGCCCAAGAGACCCAGTACTTC. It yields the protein CASSPRQAQETQYF.

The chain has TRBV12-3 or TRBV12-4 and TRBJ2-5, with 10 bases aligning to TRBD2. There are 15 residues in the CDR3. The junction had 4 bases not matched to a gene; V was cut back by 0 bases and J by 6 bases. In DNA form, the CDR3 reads TGTGCCAGCAGTTTAGCCGGGACTAGCGCTAAGACCCAGTACTTC. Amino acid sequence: CASSLAGTSAKTQYF.

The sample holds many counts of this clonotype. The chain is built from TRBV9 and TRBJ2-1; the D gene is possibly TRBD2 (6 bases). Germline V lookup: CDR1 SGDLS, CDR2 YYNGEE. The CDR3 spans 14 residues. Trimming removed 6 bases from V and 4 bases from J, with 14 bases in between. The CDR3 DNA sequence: TGTGCCAGCAACGACGGGAGCTTATACAATGAGCAGTTCTTC. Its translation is CASNDGSLYNEQFF.

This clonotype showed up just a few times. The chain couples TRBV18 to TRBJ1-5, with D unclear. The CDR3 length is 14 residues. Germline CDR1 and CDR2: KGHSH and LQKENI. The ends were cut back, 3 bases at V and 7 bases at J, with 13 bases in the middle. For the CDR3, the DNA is TGTGCCAGCTCACCCGCCGTGGGAGGGCAGCCCCAGCATTTT. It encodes CASSPAVGGQPQHF.

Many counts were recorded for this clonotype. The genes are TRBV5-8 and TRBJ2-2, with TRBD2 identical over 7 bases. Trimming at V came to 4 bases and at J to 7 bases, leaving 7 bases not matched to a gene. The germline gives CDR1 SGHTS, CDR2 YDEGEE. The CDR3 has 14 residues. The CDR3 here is CASSPGLGNGELFF. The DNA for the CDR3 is TGTGCCAGCAGCCCCGGACTAGGAAACGGGGAGCTGTTTTTT. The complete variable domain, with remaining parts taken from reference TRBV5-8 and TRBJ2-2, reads EAGVTQSPTHLIKTRGQQATLRCSPISGHTSVYWYQQALGLGLQFLLWYDEGEERNRGNFPPRFSGRQFPNYSSELNVNALELEDSALYLCASSPGLGNGELFFGEGSRLTVL.

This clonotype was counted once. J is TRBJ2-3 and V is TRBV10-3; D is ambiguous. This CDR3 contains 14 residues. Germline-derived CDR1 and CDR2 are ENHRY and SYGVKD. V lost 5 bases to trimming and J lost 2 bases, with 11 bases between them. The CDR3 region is CAISYSWATDTQYF. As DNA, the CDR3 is TGTGCCATCAGTTACTCCTGGGCCACAGATACGCAGTATTTT.